Judged by abundance, the clone carrying this T cell receptor (beta chain) is large (0.1 to 1%). Its matching antigen is unknown. This beta chain was picked up by a library intended for alpha chains and is off target, so its count carries little meaning. TCRdb independently ran MiXCR on the 5' RACE reads; one entry per CDR3 protein. The sample records about 10,000 distinct CDR3 sequences, 6.3% being singletons. As to time point: sample taken at primary tumor resection. Germline V lookup: CDR1 SGHAT, CDR2 FQNNGV. CDR3 size: 14 residues. Trimming removed 3 bases from V and 4 bases from J, with 10 bases in between. The data stem from a study of spatial heterogeneity in lung cancer. Across the whole study: Detected sequences consistently included more beta-chain ones than alpha-chain ones.

Study-wide results and limits: Within tumors, counts of expanded alpha and beta TCRs tracked tumor mutation counts.

This TCR was recovered from a male donor with early-stage non-small cell lung cancer. Sequenced material: lung tumor tissue, taken at surgery. The chain is built from TRBV11-2 and TRBJ2-1; D is undetermined. CDR3 in DNA: TGTGCCAGCAGCTTCCGACAAATATACAATGAGCAGTTCTTC. Protein sequence: CASSFRQIYNEQFF. Filled out from reference TRBV11-2 and TRBJ2-1, the complete variable domain reads EAGVAQSPRYKIIEKRQSVAFWCNPISGHATLYWYQQILGQGPKLLIQFQNNGVVDDSQLPKDRFSAERLKGVDSTLKIQPAKLEDSAVYLCASSFRQIYNEQFFGPGTRLTVL.